A single T cell receptor (beta chain) is shown here with its context. Additional DNA sequences in this sample encode the identical CDR3. Patient sample counts ranged from 1 to 8, pretreatment and on-treatment. V lost 11 bases and J lost 2; bases outside the gene matches: 7. The CDR3 length is 13 residues. CDR1 and CDR2 from the germline V gene are MNHEY and SVGAGI. Only in-frame clones appear in the TCRdb table, and some are missing; sequencing was by immunoSEQ multiplex PCR. The table lists tens of thousands of clones, 82% of them singletons. The data were taken from a study of PD-L1 blockade in urothelial cancer. About the research overall: Starting in the mid-2010s, patients were given atezolizumab (1,200 mg intravenously every 3 weeks).

The TCR was taken from a man in his 70s with urothelial cancer. The material was PBMCs, obtained around atezolizumab (anti-PD-L1) treatment. V and J are TRBV6-5 and TRBJ2-5; 8 nucleotides match TRBD2. In nucleotides, the CDR3 is TGTGCCCTCGGGGGGGGCCCACAAGAGACCCAGTACTTC. It is translated as CALGGGPQETQYF.